The T cell receptor beta chain under discussion was sequenced for a study of shared clonotypes between healthy human individuals. Clones were sequenced by immunoSEQ multiplex PCR, and TCRdb holds only the in-frame ones, with some missing. The sample lists about 1.5 million clones; over 95% were seen once. This CDR3 has 14 residues. J was trimmed by 6 bases and V by 8 bases; bases with no gene match: 9. Germline V lookup: CDR1 LNHDA, CDR2 SQIVND (reference sequence). Sequenced: naive CD4+ T cells sorted from blood. Subset: CD45RA+ positively selected. This sequence was found in a man in his thirties or forties in good health. The rearrangement joins TRBV19 to TRBJ2-2, with 7 bases matching TRBD1. Here the CDR3 DNA reads TGTGCCAGTCGACCATCGACAGGGTCCGGGGAGCTGTTTTTT. Translating gives CASRPSTGSGELFF. Based on the CDR3 plus reference TRBV19 and TRBJ2-2, the full variable domain is DGGITQSPKYLFRKEGQNVTLSCEQNLNHDAMYWYRQDPGQGLRLIYYSQIVNDFQKGDIAEGYSVSREKKESFPLTVTSAQKNPTAFYLCASRPSTGSGELFFGEGSRLTVL.